These T cell receptor beta chains were read from a single sample in a study of identical twins. TCRdb recomputed calls from the 5' RACE reads with MiXCR, one row per CDR3 protein. Found here are a few hundred thousand distinct CDR3 sequences, just under 10% of them singletons; the top ten hold roughly 3%. These same data were also listed under a study on yellow fever vaccine responses in identical twins.

Sequencing input: PBMCs. The receptors stem from a woman aged 18-30 years in good health. CDR3s include the opening cysteine and the closing phenylalanine or tryptophan. The order of the fields is V gene, D gene, clone size, J gene, CDR3 length, CDR3 DNA, CDR3 protein. The D gene is left open where the match is weak. Rows may omit the clone size; those that give it use once, few, many or a size class.

v_call: TRBV7-2; d_call: NA; clone_size: few; j_call: TRBJ2-3; cdr3_length: 14; cdr3_nt: TGTGCCAGCAGCCCTTTTACTAGCACAGATACGCAGTATTTT; cdr3_aa: CASSPFTSTDTQYF
v_call: TRBV7-9; d_call: NA; clone_size: NA; j_call: TRBJ2-3; cdr3_length: 15; cdr3_nt: TGTGCCAGCAGCCCCGGGACACATAGCACAGATACGCAGTATTTT; cdr3_aa: CASSPGTHSTDTQYF
v_call: TRBV2; d_call: TRBD2; clone_size: NA; j_call: TRBJ2-1; cdr3_length: 16; cdr3_nt: TGTGCCAGCGTGAGACTAGCGGGATTTTCCTTCAATGAGCAGTTCTTC; cdr3_aa: CASVRLAGFSFNEQFF
v_call: TRBV30; d_call: TRBD1; clone_size: NA; j_call: TRBJ2-7; cdr3_length: 12; cdr3_nt: TGTGCCTGGAGATACAGGGGTGCCGAGCAGTACTTC; cdr3_aa: CAWRYRGAEQYF
v_call: TRBV14; d_call: TRBD2; clone_size: NA; j_call: TRBJ2-4; cdr3_length: 21; cdr3_nt: TGTGCCAGCAGCCGGAAAGCAGCGGGAGGGAAAGCCCAACTAGCCAAAAACATTCAGTACTTC; cdr3_aa: CASSRKAAGGKAQLAKNIQYF
v_call: TRBV6-1; d_call: TRBD1; clone_size: many; j_call: TRBJ2-5; cdr3_length: 14; cdr3_nt: TGTGCCAGCAGTCCTGGACAGGGAGCGGAAACCCAGTACTTC; cdr3_aa: CASSPGQGAETQYF
v_call: TRBV11-2; d_call: NA; clone_size: many; j_call: TRBJ1-1; cdr3_length: 15; cdr3_nt: TGTGCCAGCAGCCCCCCGGGACGGCAGAACACTGAAGCTTTCTTT; cdr3_aa: CASSPPGRQNTEAFF
v_call: TRBV30; d_call: TRBD2; clone_size: NA; j_call: TRBJ2-7; cdr3_length: 15; cdr3_nt: TGTGCCTGGAGTGTCGGGACTAGCGGTTCCTACGAGCAGTACTTC; cdr3_aa: CAWSVGTSGSYEQYF
v_call: TRBV20-1; d_call: NA; clone_size: many; j_call: TRBJ2-7; cdr3_length: 12; cdr3_nt: TGCAGTGCTAGAGTCGCCGGCTACGAGCAGTACTTC; cdr3_aa: CSARVAGYEQYF
v_call: TRBV30; d_call: NA; clone_size: NA; j_call: TRBJ2-7; cdr3_length: 10; cdr3_nt: TGTGCCTGGGGGGTTTACGAGCAGTACTTC; cdr3_aa: CAWGVYEQYF
v_call: TRBV7-2; d_call: TRBD1; clone_size: NA; j_call: TRBJ2-5; cdr3_length: 17; cdr3_nt: TGTGCCAGCGGCCCAAGTTCAGGACAGGGGTTCGGAGAGACCCAGTACTTC; cdr3_aa: CASGPSSGQGFGETQYF
v_call: TRBV15; d_call: TRBD1; clone_size: many; j_call: TRBJ1-1; cdr3_length: 18; cdr3_nt: TGTGCCACCAGCAGGATAACCGGGACAGGGCCAATGAACACTGAAGCTTTCTTT; cdr3_aa: CATSRITGTGPMNTEAFF
v_call: TRBV3-1; d_call: NA; clone_size: NA; j_call: TRBJ2-5; cdr3_length: 15; cdr3_nt: TGTGCCAGCAGCCTCCCTGATATTCGCCAAGAGACCCAGTACTTC; cdr3_aa: CASSLPDIRQETQYF
v_call: TRBV7-9; d_call: NA; clone_size: NA; j_call: TRBJ1-4; cdr3_length: 14; cdr3_nt: TGTGCCAGCAGCTCCAGGGAGCCTAATGAAAAACTGTTTTTT; cdr3_aa: CASSSREPNEKLFF
v_call: TRBV12-3/TRBV12-4; d_call: NA; clone_size: NA; j_call: TRBJ2-7; cdr3_length: 13; cdr3_nt: TGTGCCAGCAGTTTTTTCGCCCAAGGCGAGCAGTACTTC; cdr3_aa: CASSFFAQGEQYF
v_call: TRBV29-1; d_call: TRBD1; clone_size: many; j_call: TRBJ1-5; cdr3_length: 11; cdr3_nt: TGCAGCGTTGAAGTAGACAGGGCCCAGCATTTT; cdr3_aa: CSVEVDRAQHF
v_call: TRBV20-1; d_call: NA; clone_size: many; j_call: TRBJ2-7; cdr3_length: 15; cdr3_nt: TGCAGTGCTAGAGATGCCCAGGGGGGCTCCTACGAGCAGTACTTC; cdr3_aa: CSARDAQGGSYEQYF
v_call: TRBV20-1; d_call: TRBD2; clone_size: many; j_call: TRBJ2-5; cdr3_length: 13; cdr3_nt: TGCAGTGCCTCTAGCGGGAGGGGAGAGACCCAGTACTTC; cdr3_aa: CSASSGRGETQYF
v_call: TRBV7-2; d_call: NA; clone_size: few; j_call: TRBJ1-5; cdr3_length: 15; cdr3_nt: TGTGCCAGCAGCTTAGCCGGGGAACAGTCGCTGCCCCAGCATTTT; cdr3_aa: CASSLAGEQSLPQHF
v_call: TRBV3-1; d_call: NA; clone_size: NA; j_call: TRBJ1-1; cdr3_length: 11; cdr3_nt: TGTGCCAGCAGTCTCCAGGGCATAGCTTTCTTT; cdr3_aa: CASSLQGIAFF
v_call: TRBV10-3; d_call: NA; clone_size: few; j_call: TRBJ2-2; cdr3_length: 14; cdr3_nt: TGTGCCATCAGTGACTTTGAGGAAGCCGGGGAGCTGTTTTTT; cdr3_aa: CAISDFEEAGELFF
v_call: TRBV5-5; d_call: TRBD1; clone_size: NA; j_call: TRBJ1-4; cdr3_length: 17; cdr3_nt: TGTGCCAGCAGCTCCAATTACCGGGACAGGGGAAATGAAAAACTGTTTTTT; cdr3_aa: CASSSNYRDRGNEKLFF
v_call: TRBV4-2; d_call: TRBD1; clone_size: many; j_call: TRBJ1-2; cdr3_length: 15; cdr3_nt: TGTGCCAGCACCCTCGGACAGGGGGAAGTCTATGGCTACACCTTC; cdr3_aa: CASTLGQGEVYGYTF
v_call: TRBV6-1; d_call: NA; clone_size: many; j_call: TRBJ1-2; cdr3_length: 13; cdr3_nt: TGTGCCAGCAGTGAATCATTCAACTATGGCTACACCTTC; cdr3_aa: CASSESFNYGYTF
v_call: TRBV20-1; d_call: NA; clone_size: many; j_call: TRBJ2-1; cdr3_length: 11; cdr3_nt: TGCAGTGCTGGACGGACCAACTTACAGTTCTTC; cdr3_aa: CSAGRTNLQFF
v_call: TRBV7-2; d_call: TRBD1; clone_size: many; j_call: TRBJ1-2; cdr3_length: 15; cdr3_nt: TGTGCCAGCAGCTTAGACGGCAGGGGGCCTGATGGCTACACCTTC; cdr3_aa: CASSLDGRGPDGYTF
v_call: TRBV3-1; d_call: TRBD2; clone_size: many; j_call: TRBJ2-1; cdr3_length: 17; cdr3_nt: TGTGCCAGCAGCCAAGTAATAGGTAGCGGGAGCTACAATGAGCAGTTCTTC; cdr3_aa: CASSQVIGSGSYNEQFF
v_call: TRBV29-1; d_call: TRBD1; clone_size: NA; j_call: TRBJ2-7; cdr3_length: 13; cdr3_nt: TGCAGCGTTACAGGACAGGGCGGCCACGAGCAGTACTTC; cdr3_aa: CSVTGQGGHEQYF
v_call: TRBV27; d_call: NA; clone_size: many; j_call: TRBJ2-3; cdr3_length: 16; cdr3_nt: TGTGCCAGCAGTTTATCGTTCGTACCTAGCACAGATACGCAGTATTTT; cdr3_aa: CASSLSFVPSTDTQYF
v_call: TRBV29-1; d_call: TRBD1; clone_size: NA; j_call: TRBJ1-1; cdr3_length: 13; cdr3_nt: TGCAGCGCCGCCGGGACAGCCAGAATTGAAGCTTTCTTT; cdr3_aa: CSAAGTARIEAFF
v_call: TRBV19; d_call: TRBD2; clone_size: few; j_call: TRBJ2-7; cdr3_length: 15; cdr3_nt: TGTGCCAGTAGTAGGGGACTAGCGGCCTCCTACGAGCAGTACTTC; cdr3_aa: CASSRGLAASYEQYF
v_call: TRBV27; d_call: NA; clone_size: NA; j_call: TRBJ2-7; cdr3_length: 14; cdr3_nt: TGTGCCAGCAGTAGGGTCCGAGGGGGCTACGAGCAGTACTTC; cdr3_aa: CASSRVRGGYEQYF
v_call: TRBV7-9; d_call: TRBD1; clone_size: many; j_call: TRBJ2-1; cdr3_length: 16; cdr3_nt: TGTGCCAGCAGCTTCCGGGACAGGGGGCTTGGCAATGAGCAGTTCTTC; cdr3_aa: CASSFRDRGLGNEQFF
v_call: TRBV5-1; d_call: TRBD1; clone_size: many; j_call: TRBJ2-7; cdr3_length: 14; cdr3_nt: TGCGCCAGCGGGGCGACAGGGCGCTCCTACGAGCAGTACTTC; cdr3_aa: CASGATGRSYEQYF
v_call: TRBV6-5; d_call: TRBD2; clone_size: few; j_call: TRBJ2-2; cdr3_length: 17; cdr3_nt: TGTGCCAGCAGTTACATAGCGGGAGGCCCCGACACCGGGGAGCTGTTTTTT; cdr3_aa: CASSYIAGGPDTGELFF
v_call: TRBV7-9; d_call: NA; clone_size: many; j_call: TRBJ2-2; cdr3_length: 15; cdr3_nt: TGTGCCAGCAGCCTTCCCCGGATGGGGGCCGGGGAGCTGTTTTTT; cdr3_aa: CASSLPRMGAGELFF
v_call: TRBV5-1; d_call: NA; clone_size: many; j_call: TRBJ1-2; cdr3_length: 15; cdr3_nt: TGCGCCAGCAGCTTGGATTTGACAGACTACTATGGCTACACCTTC; cdr3_aa: CASSLDLTDYYGYTF
v_call: TRBV29-1; d_call: TRBD1; clone_size: many; j_call: TRBJ2-5; cdr3_length: 15; cdr3_nt: TGCAGCGTTGGGAATCCTGGACAGGGACAAGAGACCCAGTACTTC; cdr3_aa: CSVGNPGQGQETQYF
v_call: TRBV5-6; d_call: NA; clone_size: NA; j_call: TRBJ2-7; cdr3_length: 14; cdr3_nt: TGTGCCAGCAGGGGGCCGGGACCCGGCCACGAGCAGTACTTC; cdr3_aa: CASRGPGPGHEQYF
v_call: TRBV7-2; d_call: NA; clone_size: few; j_call: TRBJ1-1; cdr3_length: 16; cdr3_nt: TGTGCCAGCAGCTTAGTTGGGGGGGGTATGAACACTGAAGCTTTCTTT; cdr3_aa: CASSLVGGGMNTEAFF
v_call: TRBV29-1; d_call: TRBD2; clone_size: NA; j_call: TRBJ2-1; cdr3_length: 14; cdr3_nt: TGCAGCGTTACCGGACTAGCGTTCTACAATGAGCAGTTCTTC; cdr3_aa: CSVTGLAFYNEQFF
v_call: TRBV12-3/TRBV12-4; d_call: NA; clone_size: NA; j_call: TRBJ2-1; cdr3_length: 16; cdr3_nt: TGTGCCAGCAGTTTACTTCTCTCTAGCGTGTATAATGAGCAGTTCTTC; cdr3_aa: CASSLLLSSVYNEQFF
v_call: TRBV7-9; d_call: NA; clone_size: many; j_call: TRBJ2-4; cdr3_length: 17; cdr3_nt: TGTGCCAGCAGCTTAGTCGGTCCGGCTGGGGCCAAAAACATTCAGTACTTC; cdr3_aa: CASSLVGPAGAKNIQYF
v_call: TRBV11-2; d_call: NA; clone_size: NA; j_call: TRBJ2-3; cdr3_length: 17; cdr3_nt: TGTGCCAGCAACTACGGTAGACAGCAGGTTTTCACAGATACGCAGTATTTT; cdr3_aa: CASNYGRQQVFTDTQYF
v_call: TRBV6-5; d_call: NA; clone_size: NA; j_call: TRBJ1-5; cdr3_length: 13; cdr3_nt: TGTGCCAGCAGTTACGGTTTAGGTCAGCCCCAGCATTTT; cdr3_aa: CASSYGLGQPQHF
v_call: TRBV12-3/TRBV12-4; d_call: NA; clone_size: many; j_call: TRBJ2-7; cdr3_length: 13; cdr3_nt: TGTGCCAGCAGTTTCGAGCGGGCCTACGAGCAGTACTTC; cdr3_aa: CASSFERAYEQYF
v_call: TRBV7-3; d_call: NA; clone_size: many; j_call: TRBJ2-5; cdr3_length: 14; cdr3_nt: TGTGCCAGCAGCTTAAGGGCTAGCCAAGAGACCCAGTACTTC; cdr3_aa: CASSLRASQETQYF
v_call: TRBV5-1; d_call: TRBD1; clone_size: NA; j_call: TRBJ2-6; cdr3_length: 16; cdr3_nt: TGCGCCAGCAGCTTGGAGGGGGCGTCTGGGGCCAACGTCCTGACTTTC; cdr3_aa: CASSLEGASGANVLTF
v_call: TRBV7-9; d_call: NA; clone_size: many; j_call: TRBJ2-5; cdr3_length: 15; cdr3_nt: TGTGCCAGCAGCATAGGGCGCGGAGATATGGAGACCCAGTACTTC; cdr3_aa: CASSIGRGDMETQYF
v_call: TRBV5-1; d_call: TRBD2; clone_size: many; j_call: TRBJ2-7; cdr3_length: 18; cdr3_nt: TGCGCCAGCAGCTTGGGACTAGCGGACCAAGCAAGAACATACGAGCAGTACTTC; cdr3_aa: CASSLGLADQARTYEQYF
v_call: TRBV29-1; d_call: TRBD1; clone_size: many; j_call: TRBJ2-7; cdr3_length: 15; cdr3_nt: TGCAGCGTTGAAGGTAGCCGGGACAGAACCTACGAGCAGTACTTC; cdr3_aa: CSVEGSRDRTYEQYF
v_call: TRBV5-5; d_call: NA; clone_size: NA; j_call: TRBJ2-7; cdr3_length: 14; cdr3_nt: TGTGCCAGCAGCTTGTCTCTTGATCGTAGCGAGCAGTACTTC; cdr3_aa: CASSLSLDRSEQYF
v_call: TRBV4-2; d_call: NA; clone_size: many; j_call: TRBJ2-7; cdr3_length: 14; cdr3_nt: TGTGCCAGCAGCCAAGATAAGAATTGGCGAGAGCAGTACTTC; cdr3_aa: CASSQDKNWREQYF
v_call: TRBV10-3; d_call: NA; clone_size: NA; j_call: TRBJ2-4; cdr3_length: 12; cdr3_nt: TGTGCCATCAGTGACAGGGGACACATTCAGTACTTC; cdr3_aa: CAISDRGHIQYF
v_call: TRBV4-1; d_call: NA; clone_size: many; j_call: TRBJ2-1; cdr3_length: 15; cdr3_nt: TGCGCCAGCACCAGCCCAGGACAGCGCTACAATGAGCAGTTCTTC; cdr3_aa: CASTSPGQRYNEQFF
v_call: TRBV5-1; d_call: NA; clone_size: many; j_call: TRBJ2-7; cdr3_length: 13; cdr3_nt: TGCGCCAGCAGCTTGGTGTACGGCTACGAGCAGTACTTC; cdr3_aa: CASSLVYGYEQYF
v_call: TRBV5-1; d_call: TRBD2; clone_size: few; j_call: TRBJ2-3; cdr3_length: 16; cdr3_nt: TGCGCCAGCAGCCGTAGACTAGCGGGGTCCACAGATACGCAGTATTTT; cdr3_aa: CASSRRLAGSTDTQYF
v_call: TRBV7-2; d_call: TRBD2; clone_size: many; j_call: TRBJ2-3; cdr3_length: 15; cdr3_nt: TGTGCCAGCAGCTTACTAGCGGGAGTCCCAGATACGCAGTATTTT; cdr3_aa: CASSLLAGVPDTQYF
v_call: TRBV3-1; d_call: TRBD2; clone_size: few; j_call: TRBJ2-1; cdr3_length: 15; cdr3_nt: TGTGCCAGCAGCGTCGATAGCGGGAGTTGGAATGAGCAGTTCTTC; cdr3_aa: CASSVDSGSWNEQFF
v_call: TRBV27; d_call: NA; clone_size: NA; j_call: TRBJ2-7; cdr3_length: 14; cdr3_nt: TGTGCCAGCAGTTCTAACGACAGGAGGTACGAGCAGTACTTC; cdr3_aa: CASSSNDRRYEQYF